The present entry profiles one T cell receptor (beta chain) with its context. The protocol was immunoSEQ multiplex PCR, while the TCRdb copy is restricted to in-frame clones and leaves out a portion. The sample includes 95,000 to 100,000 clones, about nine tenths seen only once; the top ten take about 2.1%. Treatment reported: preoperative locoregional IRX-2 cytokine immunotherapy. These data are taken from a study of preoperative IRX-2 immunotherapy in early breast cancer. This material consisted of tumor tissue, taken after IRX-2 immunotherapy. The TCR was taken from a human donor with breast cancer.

In nucleotides, the CDR3 is TGTGCCAGCCTGACATCGACAGGGGGCATGGAGCCCCAGCATTTT. Amino acids: CASLTSTGGMEPQHF. V usage is TRBV28 and J usage is TRBJ1-5; 10 bases align to TRBD1. The germline V gene has CDR1 MDHEN and CDR2 SYDVKM. The CDR3 is 15 residues long. V lost 8 bases to trimming and J lost 8 bases; unmatched junction nucleotides: 12.